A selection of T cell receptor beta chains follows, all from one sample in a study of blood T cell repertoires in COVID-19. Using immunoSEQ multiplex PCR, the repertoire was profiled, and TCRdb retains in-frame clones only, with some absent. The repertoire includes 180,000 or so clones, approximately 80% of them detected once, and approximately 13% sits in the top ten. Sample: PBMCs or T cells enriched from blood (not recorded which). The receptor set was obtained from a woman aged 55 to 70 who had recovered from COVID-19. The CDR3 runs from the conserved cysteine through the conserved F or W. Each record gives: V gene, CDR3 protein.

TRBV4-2	CASSRASNSPLHF
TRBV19	CASSIGEGLSEAFF
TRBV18	CASSAGQLGYTF
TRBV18	CASSLDRDNTEAFF
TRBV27	CASSPTGVPFYGYTF
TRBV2	CASSKTSGGAGGELFF
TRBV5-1	CASSTQGQGGTEAFF
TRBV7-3	CASSLRGGSNEQFF
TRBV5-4	CASSSGYQETQYF
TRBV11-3	CASSLEAGYEQYF
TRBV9	CASSEGINYNSPLHF
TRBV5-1	CASSRRTGGAGTGELFF
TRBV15	CATSREAGMYGYTF
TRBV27	CASSKRQASNQPQHF
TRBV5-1	CASSYTGVNYGYTF
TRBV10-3	CAIRPAGASNEQFF
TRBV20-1	CSAGYRGGYTF
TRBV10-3	CATKGAIQETQYF
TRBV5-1	CASSDRTGYLYGYTF
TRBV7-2	CASSSRTGLTEAFF
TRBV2	CASRTGAGSPLHF
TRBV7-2	CASSLEGTGAYYGYTF
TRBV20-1	CSAPGPTKAFF